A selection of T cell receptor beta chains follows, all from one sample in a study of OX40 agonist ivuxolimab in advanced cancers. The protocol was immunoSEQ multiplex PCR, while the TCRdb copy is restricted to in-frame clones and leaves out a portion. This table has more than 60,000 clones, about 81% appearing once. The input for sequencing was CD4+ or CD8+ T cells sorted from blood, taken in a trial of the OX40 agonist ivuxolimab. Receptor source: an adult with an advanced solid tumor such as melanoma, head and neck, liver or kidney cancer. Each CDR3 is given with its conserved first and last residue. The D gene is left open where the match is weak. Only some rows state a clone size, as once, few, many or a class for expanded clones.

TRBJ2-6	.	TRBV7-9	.	CARESGTGANVLTF	TGTGCCAGGGAGAGTGGGACTGGGGCCAACGTCCTGACTTTC
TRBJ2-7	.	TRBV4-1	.	CASSRFADSSSSYEQYF	TGCGCCAGCAGCCGGTTCGCTGACAGTTCGAGCTCCTACGAGCAGTACTTC
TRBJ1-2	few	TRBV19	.	CASSTPESGISYGYTF	TGTGCCAGTAGTACCCCTGAGTCAGGGATCTCCTATGGCTACACCTTC
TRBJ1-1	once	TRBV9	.	CASSARVLNTEAFF	TGTGCCAGCAGCGCCAGGGTATTGAACACTGAAGCTTTCTTT
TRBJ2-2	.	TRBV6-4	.	CASSDHWNTGELFF	TGCGCCAGCAGTGATCACTGGAACACCGGGGAGCTGTTTTTT
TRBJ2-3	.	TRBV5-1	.	CASSLGLAGTDTQYF	TGCGCCAGCAGCTTGGGCCTAGCTGGCACAGATACGCAGTATTTT
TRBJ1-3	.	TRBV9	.	CASSERGASGNTIYF	TGTGCCAGCAGCGAAAGGGGGGCCTCTGGAAACACCATATATTTT
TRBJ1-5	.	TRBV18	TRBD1	CASSLGGSEWAQHF	TGTGCCAGCTCACTAGGGGGCAGCGAATGGGCCCAGCATTTT
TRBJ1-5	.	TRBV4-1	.	CASSQEPLGQPQHF	TGCGCCAGCAGCCAAGAACCCCTCGGCCAGCCCCAGCATTTT
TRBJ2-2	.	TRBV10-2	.	CASSSGDGELFF	TGCGCCAGCAGTTCTGGTGACGGGGAGCTGTTTTTT
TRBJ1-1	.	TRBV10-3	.	CAISQAGGTEAFF	TGTGCCATCAGTCAGGCGGGGGGCACTGAAGCTTTCTTT
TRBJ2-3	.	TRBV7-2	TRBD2	CASSLGVAGGSDTQYF	TGTGCCAGCAGCTTAGGGGTAGCGGGGGGATCAGATACGCAGTATTTT
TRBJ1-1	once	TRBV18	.	CASSPRGGAWGTEAFF	TGTGCCAGCTCACCCCGGGGGGGGGCTTGGGGCACTGAAGCTTTCTTT
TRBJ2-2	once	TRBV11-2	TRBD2	CASSLRGGIAGAGELFF	TGTGCCAGCAGCTTAAGGGGTGGGATAGCGGGAGCCGGGGAGCTGTTTTTT
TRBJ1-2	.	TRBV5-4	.	CASSPDTMISYGYTF	TGTGCCAGCAGCCCAGACACAATGATCAGCTATGGCTACACCTTC
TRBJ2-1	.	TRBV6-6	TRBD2	CASSSGGSSYNEQFF	TGTGCCAGCAGCTCGGGAGGGAGCTCCTACAATGAGCAGTTCTTC
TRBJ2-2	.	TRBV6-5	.	CASSYGTGELFF	TGTGCCAGCAGTTACGGTACCGGGGAGCTGTTTTTT
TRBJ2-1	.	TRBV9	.	CASSLERNEQFF	TGTGCCAGCAGCCTGGAACGCAATGAGCAGTTCTTC
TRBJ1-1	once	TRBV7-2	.	CASSYTRWAEAFF	TGTGCCAGCAGCTATACCCGGTGGGCTGAAGCTTTCTTT